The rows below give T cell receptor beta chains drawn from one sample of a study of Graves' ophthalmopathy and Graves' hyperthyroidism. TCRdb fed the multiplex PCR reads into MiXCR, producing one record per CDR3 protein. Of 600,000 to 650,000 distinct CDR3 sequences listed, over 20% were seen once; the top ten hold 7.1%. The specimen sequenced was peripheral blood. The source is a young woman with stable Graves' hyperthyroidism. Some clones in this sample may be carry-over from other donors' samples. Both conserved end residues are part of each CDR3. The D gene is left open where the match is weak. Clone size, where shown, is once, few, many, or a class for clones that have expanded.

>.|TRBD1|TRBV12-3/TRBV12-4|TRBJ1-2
TGTGCCAGCAGTCCAACAATTAGGACAGGGCATGGCTACACCTTC
CASSPTIRTGHGYTF
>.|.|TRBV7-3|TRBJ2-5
TGTGCCAGCAGCTTAAACCCACCCGGAACTACTGAAGAGACCCAGTACTTC
CASSLNPPGTTEETQYF
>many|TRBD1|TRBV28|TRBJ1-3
TGTGCCAGCAGTTTGGGACAGCGTAATGGAAACACCATATATTTT
CASSLGQRNGNTIYF
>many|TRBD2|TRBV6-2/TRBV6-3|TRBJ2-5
TGTGCCAGCAGTTACCCCACTAGCGGGTACCAAGAGACCCAGTACTTC
CASSYPTSGYQETQYF
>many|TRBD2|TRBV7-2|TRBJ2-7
TGTGCCAGCAGCTTAGAGGCTAGCGGATACGAGCAGTACTTC
CASSLEASGYEQYF
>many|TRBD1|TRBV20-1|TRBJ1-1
TGCAGTGCCGCAGGGGACAGCGACACTGAAGCTTTCTTT
CSAAGDSDTEAFF
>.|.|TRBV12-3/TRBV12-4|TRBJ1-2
TGTGCCACAATGGCGGACTATGGCTACACCTTC
CATMADYGYTF
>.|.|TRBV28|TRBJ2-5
TGTGCCAGCAGTCCCATTGGGGACTTACAAGAGACCCAGTACTTC
CASSPIGDLQETQYF
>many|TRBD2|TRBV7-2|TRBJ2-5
TGTGCCAGCACCGGGGGAGGGTGGGAGACCCAGTACTTC
CASTGGGWETQYF
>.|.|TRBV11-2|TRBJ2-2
TGTGCCAGCAGCCTACCCGGAGGGGCCGGGAACACCGGGGAGCTGTTTTTT
CASSLPGGAGNTGELFF
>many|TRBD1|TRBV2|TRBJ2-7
TGTGCCAGCATTCCCGACAGGGGGTTAGGCGAGCAGTACTTC
CASIPDRGLGEQYF
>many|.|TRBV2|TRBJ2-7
TGTGCCAGCAGTGTCTACGAGCAGTACTTC
CASSVYEQYF
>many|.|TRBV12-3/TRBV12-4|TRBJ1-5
TGTGCCAGCAGCCGCGACAGAGACCTCAATCAGCCCCAGCATTTT
CASSRDRDLNQPQHF
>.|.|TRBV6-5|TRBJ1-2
TGTGCCAGCAGTTACAAACCTAACTATGGCTACACCTTC
CASSYKPNYGYTF
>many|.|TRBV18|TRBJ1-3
TGTGCCAGCTCACGACTGACAGCGAGCGGAAACACCATATATTTT
CASSRLTASGNTIYF
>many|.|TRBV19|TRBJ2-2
TGTGCCAGTAGTGCACCCCGGGACAAGAACACCGGGGAGCTGTTTTTT
CASSAPRDKNTGELFF
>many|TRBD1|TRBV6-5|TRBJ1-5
TGTGCCAGCAGTCGAGGGGGACAGGGAAATCAGCCCCAGCATTTT
CASSRGGQGNQPQHF
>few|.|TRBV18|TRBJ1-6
TGTGCCAGCTCACCACGGTTAGATTCACCCCTCCACTTT
CASSPRLDSPLHF
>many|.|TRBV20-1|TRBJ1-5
TGCAGTGCTAGACCCACCTACGGCGGCGAAGTTGGTCAGCCCCAGCATTTT
CSARPTYGGEVGQPQHF
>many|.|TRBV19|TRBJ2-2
TGTGCCAGTATCGACAGAAGGAACACCGGGGAGCTGTTTTTT
CASIDRRNTGELFF
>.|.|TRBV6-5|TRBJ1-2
TGTGCCAGCAGTTACTCGAGCCCAAGGAACTATGGCTACACCTTC
CASSYSSPRNYGYTF
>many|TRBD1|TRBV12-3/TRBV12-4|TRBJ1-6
TGTGCCAGCAGTTCGGGACAGCCTAATTCACCCCTCCACTTT
CASSSGQPNSPLHF
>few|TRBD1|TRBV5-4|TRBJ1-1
TGTGCCAGCAGCTTGGCCAAGGGGGCGAACACTGAAGCTTTCTTT
CASSLAKGANTEAFF
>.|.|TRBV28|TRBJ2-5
TGTGCCACCATCGGTGAGGGGACCCAGTACTTC
CATIGEGTQYF
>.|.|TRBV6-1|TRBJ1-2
TGTGCCAGCAGTGAATCGCGCACAGGGTCGAGCGGCTACACCTTC
CASSESRTGSSGYTF
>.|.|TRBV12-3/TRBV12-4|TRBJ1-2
TGTGCCAGCAGTCGGGACCTAGGAGGTTATGGCTACACCTTC
CASSRDLGGYGYTF
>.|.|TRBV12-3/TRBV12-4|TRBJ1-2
TGTGCCAGCAGGACGTCCTCGGCTGTAACTAACTATGGCTACACCTTC
CASRTSSAVTNYGYTF
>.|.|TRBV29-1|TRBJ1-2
TGCAGCGTTGAAGAAGGAGGGAATGGCTACACCTTC
CSVEEGGNGYTF
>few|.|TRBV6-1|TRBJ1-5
TGTGCCAGCAGCCCCTCGCGGGACCCAGCTATTCAGCCCCAGCATTTT
CASSPSRDPAIQPQHF
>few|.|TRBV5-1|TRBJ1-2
TGCGCCAGCAGTCGCCCCGGGACAACTGCGCCCTATGGCTACACCTTC
CASSRPGTTAPYGYTF
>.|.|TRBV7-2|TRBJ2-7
TGTGCCAGCAGCTTAGCTGGGAAGGGCTACGAGCAGTACTTC
CASSLAGKGYEQYF
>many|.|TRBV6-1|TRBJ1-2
TGTGCCAGCAGCCGCGGGGAGGGAGGCTACACCTTC
CASSRGEGGYTF
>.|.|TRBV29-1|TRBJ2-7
TGCAGCGTTGTCGACGCCTACGAGCAGTACTTC
CSVVDAYEQYF
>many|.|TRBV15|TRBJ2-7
TGTGCCACCAGCAGCCTTAGCGGTTACGAGCAGTACTTC
CATSSLSGYEQYF
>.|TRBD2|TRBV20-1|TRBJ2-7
TGCAGTGCTAGAAAGGGAGGGTCCTCCTACGAGCAGTACTTC
CSARKGGSSYEQYF
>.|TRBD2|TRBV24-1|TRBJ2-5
TGTGCCACCAGTGACCATGGGAGGGCCCAAGAGACCCAGTACTTC
CATSDHGRAQETQYF
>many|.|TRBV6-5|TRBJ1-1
TGTGCCAGCAGACAACAGGGCGTGAACACTGAAGCTTTCTTT
CASRQQGVNTEAFF
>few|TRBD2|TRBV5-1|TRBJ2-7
TGCGCCAGCAGCTGGTCTAGCGGCTCCTACGAGCAGTACTTC
CASSWSSGSYEQYF
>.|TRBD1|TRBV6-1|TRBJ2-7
TGTGCCAGCGGGCCCTACCTTGACAGGGGCACCTACGAGCAGTACTTC
CASGPYLDRGTYEQYF
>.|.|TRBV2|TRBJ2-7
TGTGCCAGCAGTATTTCAGGGGTTCGCGAGCAGTACTTC
CASSISGVREQYF
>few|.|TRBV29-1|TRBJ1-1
TGCAGCGTTGAAGAAGTGGAAGCTTTCTTT
CSVEEVEAFF
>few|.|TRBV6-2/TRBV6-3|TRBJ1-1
TGTGCCAGCAGTTACTCGCCGAGTCGCCAAGTAATGAACACTGAAGCTTTCTTT
CASSYSPSRQVMNTEAFF
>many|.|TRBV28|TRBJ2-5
TGTGCCAGCGAACCAAGAGGGGGGACCCAGTACTTC
CASEPRGGTQYF
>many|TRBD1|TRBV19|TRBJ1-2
TGTGCCAGTAGGACTACGCCGGGACAGCATGGGGGCTACACCTTC
CASRTTPGQHGGYTF
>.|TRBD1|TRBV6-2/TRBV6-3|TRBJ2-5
TGTGCCAGCAGCCGGGACAGGGGGCGTCACCAAGAGACCCAGTACTTC
CASSRDRGRHQETQYF
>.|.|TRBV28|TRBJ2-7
TGTGCCAGCAGAATGGCCGGGTTCGAGCAGTACTTC
CASRMAGFEQYF
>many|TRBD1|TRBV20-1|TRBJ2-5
TGCAGTGCTAGCGGCGACAGGGGCTTCGGAGAGACCCAGTACTTC
CSASGDRGFGETQYF
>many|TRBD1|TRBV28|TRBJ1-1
TGTGCCAGCAGTTTTTTGGGGCAGGGGGAGAGGGAAACTGAAGCTTTCTTT
CASSFLGQGERETEAFF
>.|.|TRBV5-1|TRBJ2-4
TGCGCCAGCAGCGCCGGGAGCAAAAACATTCAGTACTTC
CASSAGSKNIQYF
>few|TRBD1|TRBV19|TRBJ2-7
TGTGCCACCGAACAGACAGGGAGCTCCTACGAGCAGTACTTC
CATEQTGSSYEQYF
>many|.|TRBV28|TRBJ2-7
TGTGCCAGCAGTTTTCGGAGTAATTTCAAACGGAACGAGCAGTACTTC
CASSFRSNFKRNEQYF
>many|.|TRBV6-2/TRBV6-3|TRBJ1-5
TGTGTCAGCAGTACTGGGAGGGATGACAATCAGCCCCAGCATTTT
CVSSTGRDDNQPQHF
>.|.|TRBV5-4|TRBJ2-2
TGTGCCAGCAGCTCTGGCGGCTTCCCTTCCACCGGGGAGCTGTTTTTT
CASSSGGFPSTGELFF
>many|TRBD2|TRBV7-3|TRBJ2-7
TGTGCCAGCAGCTTGGGGGGGAATGAATACGAGCAGTACTTC
CASSLGGNEYEQYF
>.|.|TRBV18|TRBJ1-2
TGTGCCAGCTCACCACGGGCAGGGATGGGAAACTATGGCTACACCTTC
CASSPRAGMGNYGYTF
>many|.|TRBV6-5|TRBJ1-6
TGTGCCAGCAGTTACTCGCGGGGGCAGCTTTCACCCCTCCACTTT
CASSYSRGQLSPLHF
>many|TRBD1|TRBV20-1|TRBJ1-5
TGCAGTGCGCCGACAGGGGGCAATCAGCCCCAGCATTTT
CSAPTGGNQPQHF
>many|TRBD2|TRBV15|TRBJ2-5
TGTGCCACCAGCAGAGCGGGAGCGGGAGTGGGAGAGACCCAGTACTTC
CATSRAGAGVGETQYF
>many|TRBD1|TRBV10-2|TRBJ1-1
TGCGCCAGCAGACCACCGGGACAGGGGCAATCTGAAGCTTTCTTT
CASRPPGQGQSEAFF
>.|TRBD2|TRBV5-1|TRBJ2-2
TGCGCCAGCAGCTCCGGGACTAGCGCCGGGGAGCTGTTTTTT
CASSSGTSAGELFF